One sample yielded the 27 T cell receptor beta chains listed below, sequenced in a study of blood T cell repertoires in COVID-19. The protocol was immunoSEQ multiplex PCR, while the TCRdb copy is restricted to in-frame clones and leaves out a portion. The sample has approximately 190,000 clones; about 88% are singletons. Specimen: PBMCs or T cells enriched from blood (not recorded which). All receptors come from a woman aged 40 to 55 in a cohort exposed to, infected with or recovered from COVID-19 (not recorded which).

This chain uses TRBV7-9 with TRBJ2-1; D is unresolved. CDR1 and CDR2 from the germline V gene are SEHNR and FQNEAQ (reference sequence). The germline V and J ends were trimmed by 1 base and 0 bases, with 7 bases remaining between them. This CDR3 is built from 15 residues. The CDR3 here is CASSLGVSSYNEQFF. CDR3 DNA sequence: TGTGCCAGCAGCTTAGGCGTGAGCTCCTACAATGAGCAGTTCTTC.

The chain carries TRBV6-5 and TRBJ2-7; tentatively, D is TRBD2 (6 bases). V lost 10 bases and J lost 4, with 14 bases in between. Germline V lookup: CDR1 MNHEY, CDR2 SVGAGI. The CDR3 has 12 residues. The DNA of the CDR3 is TGTGCCACCGGTACTGGGAGGTACGAGCAGTACTTC. Translated, it gives CATGTGRYEQYF.

The chain employs TRBV11-2 and TRBJ2-1, with D unresolved. CDR1 is SGHAT and CDR2 is FQNNGV in the germline V gene. The CDR3 is 13 amino acids. The germline V and J ends were trimmed by 4 bases and 9 bases, with 13 bases remaining between them. The chain's CDR3 is CASSSYGRVEQFF. CDR3 sequence (DNA): TGTGCCAGCAGCTCCTACGGCCGGGTTGAGCAGTTCTTC.

This rearrangement joins TRBV27 to TRBJ1-6, with a tentative D call TRBD1 (5 bases). Trimming pared 7 bases from V and 7 bases from J, leaving 17 bases between. Germline CDR1 and CDR2: MNHEY and SMNVEV (reference sequence). The CDR3 runs 15 residues. CDR3: CASTPDAGGNSPLHF. For the CDR3, the DNA is TGTGCCAGCACCCCCGACGCCGGGGGGAATTCACCCCTCCACTTT.

J is TRBJ1-4 and V is TRBV6-5; D remains ambiguous. Germline assignment: CDR1 MNHEY and CDR2 SVGAGI. Between the trimmed V and J ends, which lost 0 bases and 0 bases, there was a span of 8 bases. CDR3 length equals 16 residues. CDR3 nucleotide sequence: TGTGCCAGCAGTTACTCGAACGGGGCAACTAATGAAAAACTGTTTTTT. Protein sequence: CASSYSNGATNEKLFF.

CDR3 protein: CASSYLMAGPYGYTF. In DNA, the CDR3 is TGTGCCAGCTCATACCTGATGGCAGGGCCCTATGGCTACACCTTC. The V gene is TRBV18, the J gene TRBJ1-2; perhaps TRBD1 as D (5 bases). V lost 5 bases to trimming and J lost 4 bases, with 17 bases between them. CDR1 is KGHSH, CDR2 LQKENI, per germline. The CDR3 contains 15 residues.

The rearrangement joins TRBV5-1 to TRBJ1-6; 7 bases fit TRBD1. Per the germline V gene, CDR1 is SGHRS and CDR2 is YFSETQ. V was clipped by 5 bases and J by 0 bases; unmatched bases: 8. The CDR3 loop spans 17 amino acids. CDR3 amino acids: CASSRTGASSYNSPLHF. Here the CDR3 DNA reads TGCGCCAGCAGTCGGACAGGCGCCAGCTCCTATAATTCACCCCTCCACTTT.

Only one count was recorded for this clone. This sequence joins TRBV9 and TRBJ1-2; D might be TRBD1 (5 bases). Looked up from germline, CDR1 is SGDLS and CDR2 is YYNGEE. The V end was cut by 2 bases, the J end by 2 bases, with 10 bases between. The CDR3 is 14 residues long. The DNA of the CDR3 is TGTGCCAGCAGCGTGGCAGGGCCAAACTATGGCTACACCTTC. The encoded protein is CASSVAGPNYGYTF.

The chain is built from TRBV4-1 and TRBJ1-1; D possibly corresponds to TRBD1 (5 bases). The V gene's germline CDR1 is MGHRA and CDR2 YSYEKL. The ends were cut back, 1 base at V and 1 base at J, with 10 bases in the middle. The CDR3 runs to 15 residues. CDR3 sequence: CASSQGSTGNTEAFF. The CDR3 bases are TGCGCCAGCAGCCAAGGGTCCACAGGGAACACTGAAGCTTTCTTT.

This chain joins TRBV30 and TRBJ2-1; 8 bases match TRBD1. With 2 bases clipped from V and 9 bases from J, the junction kept 6 bases outside the gene matches. Germline CDR1 reads GTSNPN; CDR2 reads SVGIG (reference sequence). The CDR3 covers 13 residues. CDR3 in DNA: TGTGCCTGGAGTCAAGGGACAGGTGTTGAGCAGTTCTTC. Amino acids: CAWSQGTGVEQFF.

J is TRBJ1-1 and V is TRBV2; no clear D gene. Trimming took off 6 bases at V and 1 base at J, with 9 bases between the two ends. CDR1 and CDR2 (germline): SNHLY, FYNNEI. The CDR3 sequence is 13 residues long. The CDR3 here is CASRETENTEAFF. Here the CDR3 DNA reads TGTGCCAGCAGGGAAACAGAGAACACTGAAGCTTTCTTT.

The chain uses TRBV29-1 and TRBJ2-1; maybe TRBD2 (7 bases). Looked up from germline, CDR1 is SQVTM and CDR2 is ANQGSEA. The CDR3 contains 14 residues. With 7 bases removed from V and 3 bases from J, the gap between germline ends came to 16 bases. CDR3: CSAEGGGYYNEQFF. The CDR3 DNA reads as TGCAGCGCCGAGGGCGGGGGCTACTACAATGAGCAGTTCTTC.

The chain carries TRBV9 and TRBJ1-2; 7 nucleotides agree with TRBD1. The CDR3 runs 15 residues. With V trimmed by 2 bases and J by 1 base, 5 bases remained unmatched. Germline V gene sequence: CDR1 SGDLS, CDR2 YYNGEE. The CDR3 DNA reads as TGTGCCAGCAGCGTTGGGCAGGGGGATAACTATGGCTACACCTTC. It codes for CASSVGQGDNYGYTF.

The chain employs TRBV7-9 and TRBJ2-7; 9 nucleotides agree with TRBD2. Trimming cost V 5 bases and J 2 bases; bases outside gene matches: 4. The CDR3 is made up of 14 amino acids. Germline V gene data show CDR1 as SEHNR and CDR2 as FQNEAQ (reference sequence). The CDR3 protein is CASSLGLATYEQYF. Here the CDR3 DNA reads TGTGCCAGCAGCCTAGGACTAGCGACCTACGAGCAGTACTTC.

The genes are TRBV27 and TRBJ1-1; 7 positions agree with TRBD1. CDR3 length: 14 amino acids. Trimming cost V 6 bases and J 2 bases; bases outside gene matches: 6. From germline, CDR1 is MNHEY and CDR2 SMNVEV (reference sequence). In DNA form, the CDR3 reads TGTGCCAGCAGCCCGGGGACAGCAAACACTGAAGCTTTCTTT. This encodes CASSPGTANTEAFF.

This clone was detected only once. The chain has TRBV11-2 and TRBJ1-1; possible D gene TRBD1, 6 bases. There are 15 residues in the CDR3. Between the trimmed V and J ends, which lost 2 bases and 0 bases, there was a span of 10 bases. Germline V gene sequence: CDR1 SGHAT, CDR2 FQNNGV. This CDR3 is CASSLRAGVNTEAFF. CDR3 nucleotides: TGTGCCAGCAGCTTACGGGCAGGGGTGAACACTGAAGCTTTCTTT.

The gene calls are TRBV3-1 (or the pseudogene TRBV3-2) and TRBJ2-7, with 9 nucleotides matching TRBD1. The CDR3 contains 14 residues. J was trimmed by 4 bases and V by 4 bases; bases with no gene match: 5. The germline gives CDR1 LGHDT, CDR2 YNNKEL (reference sequence). CDR3 sequence reads: CASSPRTGVYEQYF. CDR3 coding DNA: TGTGCCAGCAGCCCTCGGACAGGGGTTTACGAGCAGTACTTC.

The chain joins TRBV4-1 to TRBJ1-2; 7 bases are shared with TRBD1. Per germline, CDR1 MGHRA and CDR2 YSYEKL. This CDR3 has 14 amino acids. J was trimmed by 8 bases and V by 0 bases; bases with no gene match: 6. The CDR3 region is CASSQDRQGSGYTF. CDR3 bases: TGCGCCAGCAGCCAAGACAGACAGGGCTCGGGCTACACCTTC.

This chain connects TRBV9 to TRBJ1-2; 7 bases line up with TRBD1. This CDR3 spans 12 amino acids. The junction had 4 bases not matched to a gene; V was cut back by 3 bases and J by 8 bases. CDR1 and CDR2 from the germline V gene are SGDLS and YYNGEE. The DNA for the CDR3 is TGTGCCAGCAGCGCAGGGGGAAGAGGCTACACCTTC. Amino acid sequence: CASSAGGRGYTF.

The gene calls are TRBV4-2 and TRBJ1-1; TRBD1 matches at 8 bases. Germline V lookup: CDR1 LGHNA, CDR2 YNFKEQ. This CDR3 has 15 residues. V dropped 1 base and J dropped 0; count of bases not matched to a gene: 1. CDR3 in amino acids: CASSQAGQVNTEAFF. The CDR3 DNA reads TGTGCCAGCAGCCAAGCGGGACAGGTGAACACTGAAGCTTTCTTT.

This clone was seen a single time. The V gene is TRBV2, the J gene TRBJ1-2; 9 bases align to TRBD1. CDR3 length: 14 residues. CDR1 SNHLY and CDR2 FYNNEI come from the germline V gene. V was clipped by 6 bases and J by 4 bases; unmatched bases: 6. CDR3 in amino acids: CASRPDRGGYGYTF. The CDR3 DNA reads as TGTGCCAGCAGGCCGGACAGGGGTGGCTATGGCTACACCTTC.

The genes are TRBV5-1 and TRBJ1-3; 7 bases are a match to TRBD1. CDR3 length equals 16 residues. V gave up 0 bases and J gave up 0 bases; unmatched junction bases: 3. Germline V gives CDR1 SGHRS, CDR2 YFSETQ. The CDR3 sequence: CASSLGDRRSGNTIYF. The CDR3 DNA is TGCGCCAGCAGCTTGGGGGACAGACGCTCTGGAAACACCATATATTTT.

The V and J genes are TRBV28 and TRBJ1-5, with 11 bases identical to TRBD1. This CDR3 has 17 residues. V was clipped by 5 bases and J by 1 base; unmatched bases: 7. Germline V lookup: CDR1 MDHEN, CDR2 SYDVKM. CDR3 residues: CASSGDRGRKSNQPQHF. The CDR3 DNA follows: TGTGCCAGCAGTGGGGACAGGGGGAGGAAGAGCAATCAGCCCCAGCATTTT.

This clone was counted once. This chain links TRBV4-2 with TRBJ1-2; unclear D gene. Germline-derived CDR1 and CDR2 are LGHNA and YNFKEQ. The CDR3 sequence is 14 residues long. Trimming removed 1 base from V and 8 bases from J, with 14 bases in between. This CDR3 is CASSQGASLRGYTF. Here the CDR3 DNA reads TGTGCCAGCAGCCAAGGCGCGAGTCTCCGCGGCTACACCTTC.

V and J are TRBV24-1 and TRBJ2-2; TRBD2 might be the D (5 bases). CDR1 and CDR2 from the germline V gene are KGHDR and SFDVKD. This CDR3 comprises 14 residues. Between the trimmed V and J ends, which lost 5 bases and 3 bases, there was a span of 9 bases. The DNA for the CDR3 is TGTGCCACCAGTGGACGGGGATACACCGGGGAGCTGTTTTTT. Translation: CATSGRGYTGELFF.

This chain uses TRBV7-6 with TRBJ2-7, with 7 bases identical to TRBD1. The germline CDR1 and CDR2 sequences are SGHVS and FNYEAQ. J gave up 0 bases and V 5 bases, and 10 bases lay outside the gene matches. The CDR3 loop spans 16 amino acids. The CDR3 loop is CASSPLTGDISYEQYF. CDR3 coding DNA: TGTGCCAGCAGCCCCTTAACAGGGGACATCTCCTACGAGCAGTACTTC.

The gene calls are TRBV19 and TRBJ1-1; a weak D match, TRBD1 (5 bases). V lost 4 bases to trimming and J lost 12 bases, with 12 bases between them. CDR1 and CDR2 from the germline V gene are LNHDA and SQIVND (reference sequence). This CDR3 contains 11 residues. The CDR3 spells CASSTRVRTFF. The CDR3 DNA reads TGTGCCAGTAGTACCAGGGTGAGGACTTTCTTT.